This passage covers 32 T cell receptor beta chains from one sample sequenced in a study of blood T cell repertoires in COVID-19 (dated by TCRdb to 2020 to 2022). The library was made by the immunoSEQ multiplex PCR assay. TCRdb limited this immuneACCESS table to in-frame rearrangements with V and J called. A share of clones is missing; checked studies link under half to unresolved V genes, and the rest is unexplained. In all, the sample holds tens of thousands of clones, and around 88% of those were seen once. Jointly, the top ten make up around 42% of the sample. Sequencing used peripheral blood. These receptors all stem from a woman at least 80 years old with active or convalescent COVID-19.

V and J are TRBV5-1 and TRBJ1-1; D may be TRBD1 (6 bases). Germline assignment: CDR1 SGHRS and CDR2 YFSETQ. This CDR3 contains 13 residues. Trimming pared 6 bases from V and 1 base from J, leaving 10 bases between. The chain's CDR3 is CASKDRPNTEAFF. The CDR3 DNA reads TGCGCCAGCAAGGACAGACCGAACACTGAAGCTTTCTTT.

The genes are TRBV5-4 and TRBJ2-7, with D possibly matching TRBD1 (6 bases). Trimming cost V 3 bases and J 5 bases, with 15 bases left between them. CDR1 is SGHNT and CDR2 is YYREEE in the germline V gene (reference sequence). The CDR3 totals 14 residues. This chain's CDR3 is CASSSARGYDEQYF. In DNA, the CDR3 is TGTGCCAGCAGCTCCGCCAGGGGTTACGACGAGCAGTACTTC. The complete variable domain, with remaining parts taken from reference TRBV5-4 and TRBJ2-7, reads ETGVTQSPTHLIKTRGQQVTLRCSSQSGHNTVSWYQQALGQGPQFIFQYYREEENGRGNFPPRFSGLQFPNYSSELNVNALELDDSALYLCASSSARGYDEQYFGPGTRLTVT.

The chain combines TRBV20-1 with TRBJ2-7; TRBD2 aligns across 9 bases. CDR1 and CDR2 from the germline V gene are DFQATT and SNEGSKA (reference sequence). There are 15 residues in the CDR3. Germline trimming cut 3 bases from V and 0 bases from J; bases unmatched to any gene: 6. As DNA, the CDR3 is TGCAGTGCTAGTCGGCTAGCGGGGAGCTCCTACGAGCAGTACTTC. This encodes CSASRLAGSSYEQYF.

V is TRBV12-3 or TRBV12-4 and J is TRBJ2-2, with no clear D. This CDR3 has 12 amino acids. V lost 7 bases, J lost 4 bases, and 7 bases lay in between. The DNA for the CDR3 is TGTGCCAGCAATAGAATCACCGGGGAGCTGTTTTTT. Translated, it gives CASNRITGELFF.

V usage is TRBV4-2 and J usage is TRBJ1-5, with TRBD1 as a possible D gene (5 bases). CDR3 length: 18 amino acids. Trimming pared 0 bases from V and 0 bases from J, leaving 15 bases between. Germline V gives CDR1 LGHNA, CDR2 YNFKEQ. In nucleotides, the CDR3 is TGTGCCAGCAGCCAAGATCCGGCAGGGATGTATAGCAATCAGCCCCAGCATTTT. It yields the protein CASSQDPAGMYSNQPQHF.

The chain has TRBV5-1 and TRBJ1-6, with D perhaps matching TRBD1 (6 bases). Trimming took 0 bases from V and 1 from J, leaving 20 bases between them. CDR3 length: 20 amino acids. The germline V gene encodes CDR1 SGHRS and CDR2 YFSETQ. CDR3 coding DNA: TGCGCCAGCAGCTTGGACGGGATTAGCAATACAGGGTCCTATAATTCACCCCTCCACTTT. Its protein product is CASSLDGISNTGSYNSPLHF.

A few counts support this clone. The genes are TRBV7-9 and TRBJ1-2, with D possibly TRBD1 on 6 matching bases. Deletions cut 5 bases from V and 6 bases from J, with 16 bases between. The CDR3 is 14 amino acids. CDR1 and CDR2 (germline): SEHNR, FQNEAQ (reference sequence). The CDR3 sequence is CASSPPGHGDGYTF. DNA for the CDR3: TGTGCCAGCAGCCCACCGGGACACGGAGATGGCTACACCTTC.

The chain uses TRBV28 and TRBJ1-3; 12 bases fit TRBD1. This CDR3 spans 17 amino acids. V lost 7 bases, J lost 3 bases, and 10 bases stayed unmatched. The germline CDR1 and CDR2 sequences are MDHEN and SYDVKM. CDR3 in amino acids: CASTIRDRGLGGNTIYF. The CDR3 region has the DNA TGTGCCAGCACTATCCGGGACAGGGGGCTGGGTGGAAACACCATATATTTT.

This clone came up a few times. The chain has TRBV19 and TRBJ1-3; D possibly corresponds to TRBD1 (6 bases). Germline lookup yields CDR1 LNHDA and CDR2 SQIVND (reference sequence). This CDR3 spans 15 amino acids. Between the trimmed V and J ends, which lost 6 bases and 0 bases, there was a span of 12 bases. CDR3 bases: TGTGCCAGTAGGCGGTTGGACAGCTCTGGAAACACCATATATTTT. It yields the protein CASRRLDSSGNTIYF.

This clone was counted a few times. The V call is TRBV20-1, the J call TRBJ2-5; 9 positions agree with TRBD2. The CDR3 totals 14 residues. Germline CDR1 is DFQATT and CDR2 is SNEGSKA (reference sequence). Losses at the gene ends were 3 bases for V and 4 bases for J; bases not matched to a gene: 6. The CDR3 sequence is CSASSGRGAETQYF. CDR3 bases: TGCAGTGCTAGTAGCGGGAGAGGCGCAGAGACCCAGTACTTC.

The rearrangement joins TRBV6-5 to TRBJ2-2, with a weak D call TRBD1 (6 bases). V gave up 6 bases and J gave up 4 bases, with 15 bases separating them. CDR1 and CDR2 from the germline V gene are MNHEY and SVGAGI. The CDR3 runs to 15 residues. CDR3 coding DNA: TGTGCCAGCAGGTTCCAGGGGCGCAGCACCGGGGAGCTGTTTTTT. It encodes CASRFQGRSTGELFF.

This sequence joins TRBV6-4 and TRBJ1-6, with no clear D. CDR1 and CDR2 (germline): MRHNA, SNTAGT. Trimming stripped 9 bases from V and 11 bases from J, with 11 bases between. The CDR3 contains 11 residues. CDR3 coding DNA: TGTGCCAGAAGGGTCGGGGCACCCCTCCACTTT. Translation gives CARRVGAPLHF.

The chain joins TRBV6-5 to TRBJ2-7; 9 positions match TRBD1. V lost 6 bases, J lost 7 bases, and 13 bases stayed unmatched. CDR3 length equals 15 residues. Germline CDR1 is MNHEY and CDR2 is SVGAGI. CDR3 region: CASRTFGTGTVEQYF. CDR3 nucleotides: TGTGCCAGCAGAACCTTTGGGACAGGGACGGTTGAGCAGTACTTC.

This rearrangement joins TRBV28 to TRBJ2-7; TRBD2 agrees at 10 bases. Germline V CDR1 and CDR2: MDHEN, SYDVKM. J lost 6 bases, V lost 4 bases, and 9 bases had no gene match. The CDR3 has 15 amino acids. CDR3 sequence: CASSSSAGGVSEQYF. The CDR3 DNA follows: TGTGCCAGCAGTTCCTCAGCGGGAGGGGTCTCCGAGCAGTACTTC.

This clone was observed a few times. Written as DNA, the CDR3 is TGTGCCAGCAGTTACCAGGGCGCAACTAATGAAAAACTGTTTTTT. Translated, it gives CASSYQGATNEKLFF. This rearrangement joins TRBV28 to TRBJ1-4; D is perhaps TRBD1 (5 bases). CDR1 is MDHEN and CDR2 is SYDVKM in the germline V gene. V lost 4 bases to trimming and J lost 0 bases, with 9 bases between them. This CDR3 has 15 amino acids.

The CDR3 nucleotides read TGTGCCACAGAACCCCGAGGGCGTCAAAATGAAAAACTGTTTTTT. Translating gives CATEPRGRQNEKLFF. The V and J genes are TRBV28 and TRBJ1-4; no clear D. Germline V CDR1 and CDR2: MDHEN, SYDVKM. The V gene lost 10 bases and the J gene lost 5 bases, with 20 bases spanning the gap. The CDR3 has 15 amino acids.

This chain joins TRBV11-2 and TRBJ2-1; the match to TRBD2 covers 8 bases. J lost 9 bases, V lost 0 bases, and 7 bases had no gene match. The CDR3 covers 15 residues. Germline V lookup: CDR1 SGHAT, CDR2 FQNNGV. The CDR3 DNA is TGTGCCAGCAGCTTAGACCCCGGGAGGGCCTCTGAGCAGTTCTTC. It yields the protein CASSLDPGRASEQFF. Together with reference TRBV11-2 and TRBJ2-1, the CDR3 gives the full variable domain: EAGVAQSPRYKIIEKRQSVAFWCNPISGHATLYWYQQILGQGPKLLIQFQNNGVVDDSQLPKDRFSAERLKGVDSTLKIQPAKLEDSAVYLCASSLDPGRASEQFFGPGTRLTVL.

This clone was recorded a few times. This chain uses TRBV7-8 with TRBJ1-5; 9 bases align to TRBD1. This CDR3 is built from 16 residues. Germline V gives CDR1 SGHVS, CDR2 FQNEAQ. J lost 0 bases, V lost 6 bases, and 6 bases had no gene match. The CDR3 is CASRKDRGISNQPQHF. CDR3 in DNA: TGTGCCAGCAGGAAAGACAGGGGGATTAGCAATCAGCCCCAGCATTTT.

The chain is built from TRBV3-1 (or the pseudogene TRBV3-2) and TRBJ2-1; D gene ambiguous. The V gene's germline CDR1 is LGHDT and CDR2 YNNKEL (reference sequence). This CDR3 is built from 15 residues. Between the trimmed V and J ends, which lost 3 bases and 8 bases, there was a span of 17 bases. The DNA for the CDR3 is TGTGCCAGCAGCCATCCGGGTTCCCCTGTGGATGAGCAGTTCTTC. Amino acid sequence: CASSHPGSPVDEQFF.

This rearrangement joins TRBV10-1 to TRBJ1-3, with 9 bases fitting TRBD1. Germline CDR1 reads WNHNN; CDR2 reads SYGVQD (reference sequence). The CDR3 has 19 residues. Germline trimming cut 1 base from V and 5 bases from J; bases unmatched to any gene: 15. In DNA, the CDR3 is TGCGCCAGCAGTGAGTTTTTGAACCACCGGGACAGGGATAGAAACACCATATATTTT. It yields the protein CASSEFLNHRDRDRNTIYF.

The chain combines TRBV18 with TRBJ2-5; 10 bases are a match to TRBD1. Germline V lookup: CDR1 KGHSH, CDR2 LQKENI. V lost 4 bases and J lost 8; bases outside the gene matches: 10. The CDR3 sequence is 15 residues long. The DNA of the CDR3 is TGTGCCAGCTCACTTAAGCGGGACAGGGGTGCCACCCAGTACTTC. Amino acid sequence: CASSLKRDRGATQYF.

Relative to its sample, this clone is medium-sized (0.01 to 0.1%). The CDR3 sequence: CAWDDSGFDTGELFF. The CDR3 nucleotides are TGTGCCTGGGATGATAGCGGGTTCGACACCGGGGAGCTGTTTTTT. The J gene is TRBJ2-2, the V gene TRBV30; 7 bases map to TRBD2. The CDR3 length is 15 residues. V was clipped by 5 bases and J by 3 bases; unmatched bases: 9. Germline V gene lookup returns CDR1 GTSNPN and CDR2 SVGIG (reference sequence).

This clone was detected only once. The chain links TRBV28 to TRBJ1-3; TRBD1 might be the D (6 bases). Germline V gene data show CDR1 as MDHEN and CDR2 as SYDVKM. The CDR3 has 15 amino acids. The V end lost 8 bases, the J end lost 3 bases, and 17 bases lay between the germline ends. DNA for the CDR3: TGTGCCAGCGCGGGAACAGGGAGGGGTGGAAACACCATATATTTT. This codes for CASAGTGRGGNTIYF.

V gene TRBV28 combines with J gene TRBJ2-5, with TRBD2 identical over 9 bases. V lost 6 bases and J lost 1; bases outside the gene matches: 6. This CDR3 is built from 15 residues. Germline V CDR1 and CDR2: MDHEN, SYDVKM. Here the CDR3 DNA reads TGTGCCAGCAGCGGCGGGGGGGCCACCCAAGAGACCCAGTACTTC. Its protein is CASSGGGATQETQYF.

The J gene is TRBJ2-2, the V gene TRBV7-2; D call uncertain. There are 14 residues in the CDR3. V shed 0 bases and J shed 2 bases, with 4 bases lying between them. The germline V gene has CDR1 SGHTA and CDR2 FQGNSA. The CDR3 loop reads CASSLAANTGELFF. CDR3 in DNA: TGTGCCAGCAGCTTAGCGGCCAACACCGGGGAGCTGTTTTTT.

The V gene is TRBV28, the J gene TRBJ2-7; D call uncertain. Trimming removed 3 bases at V and 4 bases at J, with 7 bases between. CDR3 length: 12 residues. The germline gives CDR1 MDHEN, CDR2 SYDVKM. The CDR3 nucleotides are TGTGCCAGCAGTTTGAACTATTACGAGCAGTACTTC. Residues: CASSLNYYEQYF.

The chain combines TRBV5-5 with TRBJ2-7, with 16 bases identical to TRBD2. V shed 4 bases and J 5 bases; nucleotides not matched to a gene: 6. From germline, CDR1 is SGHKS and CDR2 YYEKEE (reference sequence). The CDR3 runs 16 residues. The CDR3 bases are TGTGCCAGCAGCAAGGGACTAGCGGGAGGGATGGACGAGCAGTACTTC. Translating it yields CASSKGLAGGMDEQYF.

The chain has TRBV5-1 and TRBJ1-6, with D tentatively TRBD1 (5 bases). Germline CDR1 reads SGHRS; CDR2 reads YFSETQ. The ends were cut back, 4 bases at V and 8 bases at J, with 13 bases in the middle. The CDR3 length is 14 residues. This chain's CDR3 is CASSGGEIDSPLHF. In DNA, the CDR3 is TGCGCCAGCAGCGGAGGGGAAATTGATTCACCCCTCCACTTT. Filled out from reference TRBV5-1 and TRBJ1-6, the complete variable domain reads KAGVTQTPRYLIKTRGQQVTLSCSPISGHRSVSWYQQTPGQGLQFLFEYFSETQRNKGNFPGRFSGRQFSNSRSEMNVSTLELGDSALYLCASSGGEIDSPLHFGNGTRLTVT.

This clone came up a few times. This rearrangement joins TRBV28 to TRBJ2-2; 10 nucleotides line up with TRBD1. Germline trimming cut 6 bases from V and 7 bases from J; bases unmatched to any gene: 8. The germline CDR1 and CDR2 sequences are MDHEN and SYDVKM. This CDR3 is 15 amino acids long. CDR3 sequence: CASRDRGTRGGELFF. The CDR3 coding sequence is TGTGCCAGCAGGGACAGGGGGACAAGGGGCGGGGAGCTGTTTTTT.

This sequence joins TRBV7-9 and TRBJ2-7; D is undetermined. The germline gives CDR1 SEHNR, CDR2 FQNEAQ (reference sequence). The CDR3 has 13 residues. V was cut by 5 bases and J by 1 base, with 9 bases left in between. CDR3 coding DNA: TGTGCCAGCAGCCCCAGTTCATCCTACGAGCAGTACTTC. Its translation: CASSPSSSYEQYF.

This sequence joins TRBV19 and TRBJ1-2; D uncertain. The V and J ends lost 0 bases and 8 bases respectively, with 16 bases between them. Germline-derived CDR1 and CDR2 are LNHDA and SQIVND (reference sequence). The CDR3 is 15 amino acids. CDR3 region: CASSIDPGIRYGYTF. The CDR3, as DNA: TGTGCCAGTAGTATAGATCCGGGTATTCGCTACGGCTACACCTTC.

This sequence joins TRBV5-6 and TRBJ1-1; the D is unclear. Trimming stripped 4 bases from V and 2 bases from J, with 3 bases between. Germline CDR1 reads SGHDT; CDR2 reads YYEEEE. This CDR3 is 11 amino acids long. In DNA, the CDR3 is TGTGCCAGCAGCCTTAACACTGAAGCTTTCTTT. Protein: CASSLNTEAFF.